The 5 T cell receptor beta chains below were found in one sample sequenced in a study of blood T cell repertoires in COVID-19. The protocol was immunoSEQ multiplex PCR, while the TCRdb copy is restricted to in-frame clones and leaves out a portion. The sample includes 90,000 to 100,000 clones, about 80% of them seen just once. The sample consisted of peripheral blood. The receptors were sampled from a man aged 55 to 70 with acute or convalescent COVID-19.

This chain joins TRBV30 and TRBJ2-5; 8 bases line up with TRBD1. The CDR3 has 13 amino acids. Germline loops: CDR1 GTSNPN, CDR2 SVGIG (reference sequence). V lost 4 bases, J lost 3 bases, and 4 bases stayed unmatched. Here the CDR3 DNA reads TGTGCCTGGACGCGGACAGGGAAAGAGACCCAGTACTTC. It encodes CAWTRTGKETQYF.

In this sample, this clone turned up a few times. The genes are TRBV28 and TRBJ2-5, with no clear D. Between the trimmed V and J ends, which lost 2 bases and 5 bases, there was a span of 6 bases. Looked up from germline, CDR1 is MDHEN and CDR2 is SYDVKM. The CDR3 is 12 residues long. Here the CDR3 reads CASSLIRETQYF. In DNA, the CDR3 is TGTGCCAGCAGTTTAATACGGGAGACCCAGTACTTC.

The V gene is TRBV9, the J gene TRBJ2-3, with 8 bases aligning to TRBD2. Germline V gives CDR1 SGDLS, CDR2 YYNGEE. The CDR3 is made up of 17 amino acids. J lost 0 bases, V lost 3 bases, and 9 bases had no gene match. CDR3 amino acids: CASSASAGGASTDTQYF. DNA for the CDR3: TGTGCCAGCAGCGCGTCGGCGGGGGGCGCTAGCACAGATACGCAGTATTTT.

The V and J genes are TRBV4-3 and TRBJ1-5, with D unresolved. The CDR3 runs to 15 residues. The germline V and J ends were trimmed by 0 bases and 4 bases, with 10 bases remaining between them. Germline assignment: CDR1 LGHNA and CDR2 YSLEER. The CDR3 here is CASSQDYDGNQPQHF. The CDR3 bases are TGCGCCAGCAGCCAAGATTATGACGGGAATCAGCCCCAGCATTTT.

This chain links TRBV6-5 with TRBJ2-2, with D unresolved. Trimming shortened V by 7 bases and J by 1 base, and 10 bases separated the two germline ends. The germline V gene has CDR1 MNHEY and CDR2 SVGAGI. This CDR3 contains 14 residues. CDR3 sequence: CASMVTMNTGELFF. CDR3 DNA: TGTGCCAGCATGGTGACAATGAACACCGGGGAGCTGTTTTTT.